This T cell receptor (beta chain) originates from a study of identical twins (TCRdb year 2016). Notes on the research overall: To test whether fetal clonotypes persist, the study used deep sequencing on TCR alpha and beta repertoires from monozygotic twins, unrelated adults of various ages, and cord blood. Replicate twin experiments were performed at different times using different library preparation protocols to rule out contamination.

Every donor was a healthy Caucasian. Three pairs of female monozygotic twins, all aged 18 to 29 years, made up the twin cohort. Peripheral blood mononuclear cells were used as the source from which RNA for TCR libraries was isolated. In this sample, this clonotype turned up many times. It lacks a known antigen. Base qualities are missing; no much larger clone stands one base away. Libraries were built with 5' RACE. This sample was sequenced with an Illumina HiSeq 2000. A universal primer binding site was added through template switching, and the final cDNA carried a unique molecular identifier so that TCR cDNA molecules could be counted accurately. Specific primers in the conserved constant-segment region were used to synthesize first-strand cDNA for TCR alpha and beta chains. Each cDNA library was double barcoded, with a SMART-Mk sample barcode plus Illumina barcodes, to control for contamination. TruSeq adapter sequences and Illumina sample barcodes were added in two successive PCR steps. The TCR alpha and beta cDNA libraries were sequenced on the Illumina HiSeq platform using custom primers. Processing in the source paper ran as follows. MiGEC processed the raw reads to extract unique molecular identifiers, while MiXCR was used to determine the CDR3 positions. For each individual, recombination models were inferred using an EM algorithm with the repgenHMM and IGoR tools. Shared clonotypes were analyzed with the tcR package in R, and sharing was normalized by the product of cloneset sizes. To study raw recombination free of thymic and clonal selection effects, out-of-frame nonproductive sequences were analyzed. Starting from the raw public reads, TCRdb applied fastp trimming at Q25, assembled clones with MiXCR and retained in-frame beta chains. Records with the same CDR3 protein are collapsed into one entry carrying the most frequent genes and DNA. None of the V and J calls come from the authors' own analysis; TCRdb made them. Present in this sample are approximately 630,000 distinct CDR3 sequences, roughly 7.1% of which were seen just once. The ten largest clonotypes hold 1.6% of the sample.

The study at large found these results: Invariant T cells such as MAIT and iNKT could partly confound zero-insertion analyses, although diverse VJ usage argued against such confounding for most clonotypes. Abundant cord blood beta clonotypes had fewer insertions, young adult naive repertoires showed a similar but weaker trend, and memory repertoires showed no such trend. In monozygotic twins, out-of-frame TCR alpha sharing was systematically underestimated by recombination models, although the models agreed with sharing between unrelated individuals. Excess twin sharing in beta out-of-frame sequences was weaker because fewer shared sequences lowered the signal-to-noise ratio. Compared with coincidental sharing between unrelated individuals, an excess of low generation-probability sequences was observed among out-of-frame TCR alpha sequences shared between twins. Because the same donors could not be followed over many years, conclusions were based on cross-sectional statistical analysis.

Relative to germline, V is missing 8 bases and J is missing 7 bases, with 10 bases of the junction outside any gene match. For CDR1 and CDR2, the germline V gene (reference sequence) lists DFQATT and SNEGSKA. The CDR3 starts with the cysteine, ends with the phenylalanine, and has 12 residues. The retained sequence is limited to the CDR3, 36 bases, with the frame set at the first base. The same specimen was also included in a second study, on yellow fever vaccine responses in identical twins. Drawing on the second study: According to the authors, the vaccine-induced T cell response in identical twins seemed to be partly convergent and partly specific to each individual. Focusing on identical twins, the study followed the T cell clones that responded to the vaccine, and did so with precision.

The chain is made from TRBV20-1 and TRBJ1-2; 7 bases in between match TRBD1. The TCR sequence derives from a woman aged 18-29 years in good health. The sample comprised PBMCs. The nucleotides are TGCAGTACCGACAGGGAGGGGTTTGGCTACACCTTC. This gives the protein CSTDREGFGYTF.